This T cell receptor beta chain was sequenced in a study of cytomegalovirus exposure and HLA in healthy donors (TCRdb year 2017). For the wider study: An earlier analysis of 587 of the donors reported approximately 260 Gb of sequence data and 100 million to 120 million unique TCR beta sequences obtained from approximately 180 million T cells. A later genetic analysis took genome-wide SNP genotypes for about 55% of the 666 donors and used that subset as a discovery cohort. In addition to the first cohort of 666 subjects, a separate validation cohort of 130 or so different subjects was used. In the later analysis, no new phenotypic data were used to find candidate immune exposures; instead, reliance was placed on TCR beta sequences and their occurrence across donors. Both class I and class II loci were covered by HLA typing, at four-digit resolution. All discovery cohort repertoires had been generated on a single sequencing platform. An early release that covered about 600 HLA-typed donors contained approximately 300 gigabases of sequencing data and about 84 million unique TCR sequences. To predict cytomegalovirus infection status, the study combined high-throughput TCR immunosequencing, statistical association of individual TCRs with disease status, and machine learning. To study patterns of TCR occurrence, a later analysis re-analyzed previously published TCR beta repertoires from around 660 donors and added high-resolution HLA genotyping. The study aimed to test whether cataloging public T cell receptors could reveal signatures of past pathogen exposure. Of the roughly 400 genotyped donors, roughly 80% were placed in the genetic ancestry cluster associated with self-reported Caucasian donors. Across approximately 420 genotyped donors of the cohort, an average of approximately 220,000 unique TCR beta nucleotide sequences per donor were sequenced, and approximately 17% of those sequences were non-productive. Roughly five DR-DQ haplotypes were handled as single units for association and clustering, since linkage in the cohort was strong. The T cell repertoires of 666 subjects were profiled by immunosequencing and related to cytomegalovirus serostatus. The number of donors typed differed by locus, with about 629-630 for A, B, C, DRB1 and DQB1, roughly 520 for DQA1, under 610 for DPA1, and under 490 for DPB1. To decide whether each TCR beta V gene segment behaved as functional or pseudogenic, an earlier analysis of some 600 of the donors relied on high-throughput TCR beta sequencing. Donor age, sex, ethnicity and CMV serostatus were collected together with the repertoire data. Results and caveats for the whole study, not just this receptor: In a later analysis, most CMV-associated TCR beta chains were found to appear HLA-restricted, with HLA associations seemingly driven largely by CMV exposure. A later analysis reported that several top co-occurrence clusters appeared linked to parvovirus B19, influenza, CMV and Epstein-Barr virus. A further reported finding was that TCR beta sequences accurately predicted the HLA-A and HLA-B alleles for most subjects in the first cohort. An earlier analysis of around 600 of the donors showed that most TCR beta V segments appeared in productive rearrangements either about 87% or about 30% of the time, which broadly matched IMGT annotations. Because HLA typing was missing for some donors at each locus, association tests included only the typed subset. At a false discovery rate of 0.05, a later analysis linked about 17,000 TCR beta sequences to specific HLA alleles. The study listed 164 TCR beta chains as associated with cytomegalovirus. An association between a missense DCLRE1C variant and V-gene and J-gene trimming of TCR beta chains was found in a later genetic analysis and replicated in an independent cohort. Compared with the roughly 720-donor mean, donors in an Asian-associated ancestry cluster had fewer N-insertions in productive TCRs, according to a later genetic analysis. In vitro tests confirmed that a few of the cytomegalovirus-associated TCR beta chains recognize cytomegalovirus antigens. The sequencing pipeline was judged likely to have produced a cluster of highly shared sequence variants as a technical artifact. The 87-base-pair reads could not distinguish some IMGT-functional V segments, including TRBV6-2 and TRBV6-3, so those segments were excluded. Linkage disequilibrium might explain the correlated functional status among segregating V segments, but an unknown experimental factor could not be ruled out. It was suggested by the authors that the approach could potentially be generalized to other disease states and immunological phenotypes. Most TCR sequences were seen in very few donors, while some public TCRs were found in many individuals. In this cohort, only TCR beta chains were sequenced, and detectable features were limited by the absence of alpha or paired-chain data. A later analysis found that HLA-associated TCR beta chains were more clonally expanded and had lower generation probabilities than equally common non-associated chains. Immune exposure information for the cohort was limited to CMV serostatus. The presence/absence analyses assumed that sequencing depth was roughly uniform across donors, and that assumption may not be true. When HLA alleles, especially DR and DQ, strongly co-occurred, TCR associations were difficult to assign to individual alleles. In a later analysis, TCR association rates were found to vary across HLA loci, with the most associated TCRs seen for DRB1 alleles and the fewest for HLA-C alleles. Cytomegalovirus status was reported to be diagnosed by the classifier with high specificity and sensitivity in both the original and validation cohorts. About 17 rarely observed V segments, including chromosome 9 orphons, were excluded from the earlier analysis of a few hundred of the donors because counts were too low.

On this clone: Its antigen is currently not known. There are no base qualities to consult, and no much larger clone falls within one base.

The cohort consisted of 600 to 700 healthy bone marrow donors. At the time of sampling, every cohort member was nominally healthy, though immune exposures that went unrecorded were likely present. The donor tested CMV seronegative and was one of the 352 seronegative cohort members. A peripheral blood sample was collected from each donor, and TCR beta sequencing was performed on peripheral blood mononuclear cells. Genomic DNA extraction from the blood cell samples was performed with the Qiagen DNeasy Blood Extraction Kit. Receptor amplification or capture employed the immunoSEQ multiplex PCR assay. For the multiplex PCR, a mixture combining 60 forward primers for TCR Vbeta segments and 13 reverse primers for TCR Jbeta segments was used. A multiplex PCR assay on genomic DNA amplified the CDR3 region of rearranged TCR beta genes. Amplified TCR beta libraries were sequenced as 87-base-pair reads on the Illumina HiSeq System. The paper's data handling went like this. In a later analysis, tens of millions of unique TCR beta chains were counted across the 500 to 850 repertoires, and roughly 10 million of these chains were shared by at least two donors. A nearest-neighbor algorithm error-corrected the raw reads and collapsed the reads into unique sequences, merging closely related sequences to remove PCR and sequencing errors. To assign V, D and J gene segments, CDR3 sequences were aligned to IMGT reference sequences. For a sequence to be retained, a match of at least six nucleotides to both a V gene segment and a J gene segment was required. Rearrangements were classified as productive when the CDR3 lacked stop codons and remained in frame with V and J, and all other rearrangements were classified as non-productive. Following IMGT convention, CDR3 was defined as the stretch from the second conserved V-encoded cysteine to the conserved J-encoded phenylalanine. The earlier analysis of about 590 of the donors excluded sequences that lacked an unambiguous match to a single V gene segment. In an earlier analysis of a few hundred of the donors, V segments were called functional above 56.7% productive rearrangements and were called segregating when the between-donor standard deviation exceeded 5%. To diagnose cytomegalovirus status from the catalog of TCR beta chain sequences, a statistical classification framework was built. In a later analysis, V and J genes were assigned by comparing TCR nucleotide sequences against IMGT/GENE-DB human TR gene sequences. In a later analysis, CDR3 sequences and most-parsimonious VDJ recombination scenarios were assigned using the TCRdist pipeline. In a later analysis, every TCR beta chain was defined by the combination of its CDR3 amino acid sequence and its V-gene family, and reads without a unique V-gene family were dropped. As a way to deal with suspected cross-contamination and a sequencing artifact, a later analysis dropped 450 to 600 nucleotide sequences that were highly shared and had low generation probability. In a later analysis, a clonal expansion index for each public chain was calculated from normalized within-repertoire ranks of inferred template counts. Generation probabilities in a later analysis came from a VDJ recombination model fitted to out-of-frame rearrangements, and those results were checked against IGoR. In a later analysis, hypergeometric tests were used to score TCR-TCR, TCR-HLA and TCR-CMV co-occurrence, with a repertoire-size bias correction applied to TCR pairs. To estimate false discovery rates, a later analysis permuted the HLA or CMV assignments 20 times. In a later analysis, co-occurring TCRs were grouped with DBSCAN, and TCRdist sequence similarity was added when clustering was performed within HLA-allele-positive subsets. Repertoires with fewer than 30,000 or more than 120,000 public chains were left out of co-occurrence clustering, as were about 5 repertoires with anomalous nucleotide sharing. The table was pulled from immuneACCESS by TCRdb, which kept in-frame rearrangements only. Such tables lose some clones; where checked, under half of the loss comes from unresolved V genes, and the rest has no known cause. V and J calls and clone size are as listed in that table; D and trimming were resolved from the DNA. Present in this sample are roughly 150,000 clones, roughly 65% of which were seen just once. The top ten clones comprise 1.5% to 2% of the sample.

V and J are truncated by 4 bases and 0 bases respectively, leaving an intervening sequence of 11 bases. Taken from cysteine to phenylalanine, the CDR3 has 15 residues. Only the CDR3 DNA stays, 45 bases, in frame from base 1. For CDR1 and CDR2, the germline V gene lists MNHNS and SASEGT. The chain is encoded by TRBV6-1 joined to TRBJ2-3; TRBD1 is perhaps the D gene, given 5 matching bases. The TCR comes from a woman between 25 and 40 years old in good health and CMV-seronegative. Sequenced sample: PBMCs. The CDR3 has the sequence CASSGQGTSTDTQYF. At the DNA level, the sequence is TGTGCCAGCAGTGGGCAGGGAACTAGCACAGATACGCAGTATTTT.